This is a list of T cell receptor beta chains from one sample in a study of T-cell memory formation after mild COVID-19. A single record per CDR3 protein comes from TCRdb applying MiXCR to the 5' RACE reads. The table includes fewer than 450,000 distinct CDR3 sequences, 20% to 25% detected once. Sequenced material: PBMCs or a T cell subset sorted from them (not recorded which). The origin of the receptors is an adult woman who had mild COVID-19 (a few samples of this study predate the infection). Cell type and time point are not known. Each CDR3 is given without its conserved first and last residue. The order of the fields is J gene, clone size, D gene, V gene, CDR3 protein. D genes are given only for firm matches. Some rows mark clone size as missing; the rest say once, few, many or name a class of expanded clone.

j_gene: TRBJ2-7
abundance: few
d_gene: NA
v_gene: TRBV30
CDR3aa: AWIPQGSSYEQY

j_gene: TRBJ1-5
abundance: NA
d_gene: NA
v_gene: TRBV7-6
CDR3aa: ASSSGLRNQPQH

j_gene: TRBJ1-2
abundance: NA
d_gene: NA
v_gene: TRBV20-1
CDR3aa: SARLDSVAYGYT

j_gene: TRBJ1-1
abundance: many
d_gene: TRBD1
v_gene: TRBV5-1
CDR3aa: ASSLGTGNTEAF

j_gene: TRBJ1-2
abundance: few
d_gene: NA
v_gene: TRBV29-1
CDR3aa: SVEGDGYT

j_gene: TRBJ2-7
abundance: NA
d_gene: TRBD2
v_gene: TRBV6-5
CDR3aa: ASTPGLSSYEQY

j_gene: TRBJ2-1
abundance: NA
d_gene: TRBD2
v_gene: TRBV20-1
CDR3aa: SAGGRSYNEQF

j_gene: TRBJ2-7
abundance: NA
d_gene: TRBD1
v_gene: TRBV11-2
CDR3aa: ASSITGVLGYEQY

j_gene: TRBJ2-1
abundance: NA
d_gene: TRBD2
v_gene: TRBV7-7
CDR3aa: ASSPFLAGGFDEQF

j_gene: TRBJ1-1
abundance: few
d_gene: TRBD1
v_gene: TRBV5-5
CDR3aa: ASSGQGVLNTEAF

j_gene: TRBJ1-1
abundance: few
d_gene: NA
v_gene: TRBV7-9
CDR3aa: ASSFRQTYTEAF

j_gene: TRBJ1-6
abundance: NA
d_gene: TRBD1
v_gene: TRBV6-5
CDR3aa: ASSLRRDRHNSPLH

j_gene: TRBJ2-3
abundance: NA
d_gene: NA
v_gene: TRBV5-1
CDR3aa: ASSLTGVGTDTQY

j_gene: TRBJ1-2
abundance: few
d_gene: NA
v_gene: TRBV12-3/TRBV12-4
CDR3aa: ASSLKGDRGYT

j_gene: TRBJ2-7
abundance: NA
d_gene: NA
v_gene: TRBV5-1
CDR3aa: ASSLERPSYEQY

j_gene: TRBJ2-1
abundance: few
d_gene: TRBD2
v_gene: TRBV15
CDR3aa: ATSRKRGPNNEQF

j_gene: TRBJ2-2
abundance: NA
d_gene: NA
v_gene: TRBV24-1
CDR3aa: ATRREAGELF

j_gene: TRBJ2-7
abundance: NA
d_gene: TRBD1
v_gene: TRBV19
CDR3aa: ASRSRGQGGEQY

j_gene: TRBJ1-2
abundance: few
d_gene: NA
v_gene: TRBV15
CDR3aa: ATSSLDRENYGYT

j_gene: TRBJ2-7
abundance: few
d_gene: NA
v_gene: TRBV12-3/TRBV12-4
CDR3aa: ASSEIQESYEQY

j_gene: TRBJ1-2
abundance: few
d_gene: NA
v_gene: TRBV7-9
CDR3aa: ASSSPLYGYT

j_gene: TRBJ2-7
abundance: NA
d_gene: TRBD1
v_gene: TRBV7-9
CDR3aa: ASSKLGQGADEQY

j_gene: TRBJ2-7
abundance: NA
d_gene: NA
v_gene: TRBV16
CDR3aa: ASSQSLQAYEQY

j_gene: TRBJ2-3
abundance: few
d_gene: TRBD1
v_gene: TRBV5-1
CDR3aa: ASGEGQATDTQY

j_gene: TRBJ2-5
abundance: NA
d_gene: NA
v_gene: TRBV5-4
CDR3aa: ASSPNNGEETQY

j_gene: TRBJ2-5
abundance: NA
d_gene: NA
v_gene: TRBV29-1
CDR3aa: SVGRALKETQY

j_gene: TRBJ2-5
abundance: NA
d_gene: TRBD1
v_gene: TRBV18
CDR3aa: ASSTGLRETQY

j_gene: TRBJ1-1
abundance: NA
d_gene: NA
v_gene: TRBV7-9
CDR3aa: ASSDRWGEAF

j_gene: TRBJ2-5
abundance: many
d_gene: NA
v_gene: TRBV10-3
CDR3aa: AISIGTPNQETQY

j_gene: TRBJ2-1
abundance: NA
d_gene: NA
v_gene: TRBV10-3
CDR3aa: AITPDPLNEQF

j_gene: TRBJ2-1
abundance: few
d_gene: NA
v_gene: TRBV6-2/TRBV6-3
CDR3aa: ASSYSGTFQF

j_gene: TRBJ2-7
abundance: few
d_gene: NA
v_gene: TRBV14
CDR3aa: ASSPLGTGGSYEQY

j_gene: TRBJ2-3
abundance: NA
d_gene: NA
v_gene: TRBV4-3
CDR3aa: ASSQDPRRADTQY

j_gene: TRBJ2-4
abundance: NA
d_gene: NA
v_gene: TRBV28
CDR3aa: ASSAGQGGNIQY

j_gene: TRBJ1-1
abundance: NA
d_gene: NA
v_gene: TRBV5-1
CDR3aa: ASSWGGQPEAF

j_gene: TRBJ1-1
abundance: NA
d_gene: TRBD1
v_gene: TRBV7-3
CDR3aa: ASSQSGTGAEAF

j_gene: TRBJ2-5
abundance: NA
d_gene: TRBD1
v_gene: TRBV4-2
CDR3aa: ASSQSDRGETQY

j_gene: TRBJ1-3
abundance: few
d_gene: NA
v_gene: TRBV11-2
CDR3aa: ASSPSGSENTIY

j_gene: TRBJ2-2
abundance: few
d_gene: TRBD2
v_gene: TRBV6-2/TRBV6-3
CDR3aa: ASNGRAPGELF

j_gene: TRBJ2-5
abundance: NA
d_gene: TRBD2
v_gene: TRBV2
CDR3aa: ASSEGLAGLQETQY

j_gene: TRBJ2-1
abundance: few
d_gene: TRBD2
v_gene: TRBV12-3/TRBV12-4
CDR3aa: ASRKGLAGHMKF

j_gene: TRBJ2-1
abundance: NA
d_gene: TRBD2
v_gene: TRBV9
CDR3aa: ASSALAGAYNEQF